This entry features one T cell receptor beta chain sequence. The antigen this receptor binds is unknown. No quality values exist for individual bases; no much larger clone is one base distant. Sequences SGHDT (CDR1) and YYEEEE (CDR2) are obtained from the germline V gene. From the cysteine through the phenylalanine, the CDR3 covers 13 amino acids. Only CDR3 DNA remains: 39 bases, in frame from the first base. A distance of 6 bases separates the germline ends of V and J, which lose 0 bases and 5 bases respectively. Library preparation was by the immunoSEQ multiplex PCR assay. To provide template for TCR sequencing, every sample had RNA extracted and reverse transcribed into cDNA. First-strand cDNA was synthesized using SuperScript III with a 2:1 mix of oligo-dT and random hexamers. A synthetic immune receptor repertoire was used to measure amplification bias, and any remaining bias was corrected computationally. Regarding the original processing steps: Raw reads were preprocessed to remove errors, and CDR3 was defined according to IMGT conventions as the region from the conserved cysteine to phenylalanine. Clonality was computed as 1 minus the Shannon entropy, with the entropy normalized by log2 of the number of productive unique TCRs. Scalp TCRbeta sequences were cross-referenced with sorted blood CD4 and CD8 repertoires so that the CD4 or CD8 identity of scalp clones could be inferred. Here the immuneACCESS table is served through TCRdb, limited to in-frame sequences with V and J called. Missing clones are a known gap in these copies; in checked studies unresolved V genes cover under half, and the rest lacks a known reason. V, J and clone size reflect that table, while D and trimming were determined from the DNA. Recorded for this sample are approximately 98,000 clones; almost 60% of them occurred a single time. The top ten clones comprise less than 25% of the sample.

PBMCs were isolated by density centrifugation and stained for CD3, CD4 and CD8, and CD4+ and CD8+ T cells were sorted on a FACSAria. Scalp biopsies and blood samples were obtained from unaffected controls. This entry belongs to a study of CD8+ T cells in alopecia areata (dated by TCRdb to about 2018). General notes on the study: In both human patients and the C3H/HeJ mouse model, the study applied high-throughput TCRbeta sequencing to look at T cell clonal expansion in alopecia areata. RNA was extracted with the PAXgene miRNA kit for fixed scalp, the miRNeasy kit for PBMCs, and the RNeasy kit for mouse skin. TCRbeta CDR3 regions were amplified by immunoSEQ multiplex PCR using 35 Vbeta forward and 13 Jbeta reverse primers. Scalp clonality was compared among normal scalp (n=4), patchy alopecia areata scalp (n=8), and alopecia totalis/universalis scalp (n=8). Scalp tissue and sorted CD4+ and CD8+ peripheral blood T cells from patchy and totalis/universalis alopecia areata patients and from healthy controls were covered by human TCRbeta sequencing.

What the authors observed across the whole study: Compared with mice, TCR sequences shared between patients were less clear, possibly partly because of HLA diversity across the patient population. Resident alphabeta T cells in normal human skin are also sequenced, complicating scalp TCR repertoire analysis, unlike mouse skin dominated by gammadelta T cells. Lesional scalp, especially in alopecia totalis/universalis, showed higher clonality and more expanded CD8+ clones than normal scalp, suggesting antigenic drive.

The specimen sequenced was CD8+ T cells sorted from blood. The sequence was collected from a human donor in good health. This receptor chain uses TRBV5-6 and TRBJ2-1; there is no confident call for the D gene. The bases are TGTGCCAGCAGCTTGGCTATACACAATGAGCAGTTCTTC. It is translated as CASSLAIHNEQFF. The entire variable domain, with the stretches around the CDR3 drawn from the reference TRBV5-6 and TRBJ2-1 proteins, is DAGVTQSPTHLIKTRGQQVTLRCSPKSGHDTVSWYQQALGQGPQFIFQYYEEEERQRGNFPDRFSGHQFPNYSSELNVNALLLGDSALYLCASSLAIHNEQFFGPGTRLTVL.